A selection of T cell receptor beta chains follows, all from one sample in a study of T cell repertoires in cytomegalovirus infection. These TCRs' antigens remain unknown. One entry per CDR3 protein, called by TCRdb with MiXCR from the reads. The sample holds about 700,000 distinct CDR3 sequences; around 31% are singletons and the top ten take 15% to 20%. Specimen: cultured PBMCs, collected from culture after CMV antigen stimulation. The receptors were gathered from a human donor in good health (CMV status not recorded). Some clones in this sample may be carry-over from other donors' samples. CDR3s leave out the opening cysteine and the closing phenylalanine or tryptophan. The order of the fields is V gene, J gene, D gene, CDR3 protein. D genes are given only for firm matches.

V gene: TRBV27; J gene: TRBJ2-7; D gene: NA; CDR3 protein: ASNLDGSDPYEQY
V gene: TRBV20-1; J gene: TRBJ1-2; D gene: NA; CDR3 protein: SARDWYYGYT
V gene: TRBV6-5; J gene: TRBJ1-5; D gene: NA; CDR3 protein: ASWHSNQPQH
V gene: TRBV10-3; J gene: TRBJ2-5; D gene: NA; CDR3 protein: AISAPGAQETQY
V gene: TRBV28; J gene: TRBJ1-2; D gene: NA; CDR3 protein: AIRTAEGYT
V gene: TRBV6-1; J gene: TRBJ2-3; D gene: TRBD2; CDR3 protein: ASRAGTSPDTQY
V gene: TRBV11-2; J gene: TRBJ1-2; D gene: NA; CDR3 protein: ASSHAVQPPRYHGYT
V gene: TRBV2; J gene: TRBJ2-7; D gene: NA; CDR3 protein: ASSVAGSWDEQY
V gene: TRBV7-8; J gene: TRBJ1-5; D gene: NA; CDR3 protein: ASSSGTGSNQPQH
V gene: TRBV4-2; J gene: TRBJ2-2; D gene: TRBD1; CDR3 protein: ASSGSGTGNTGELF
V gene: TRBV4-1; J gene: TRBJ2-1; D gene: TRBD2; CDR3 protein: ASSLRSGTSGSGNEQF
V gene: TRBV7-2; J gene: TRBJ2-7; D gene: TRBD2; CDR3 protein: ASRLLASGYEQY
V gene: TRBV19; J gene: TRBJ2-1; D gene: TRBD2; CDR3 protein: ASSHPGGGKNDEQF
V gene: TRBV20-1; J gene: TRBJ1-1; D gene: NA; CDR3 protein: SARLAGGRGEAF
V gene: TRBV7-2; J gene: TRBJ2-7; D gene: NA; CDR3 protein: ASSSDSLTYEQY